One and the same sample provided the 14 T cell receptor beta chains below, sequenced in a study of cytomegalovirus exposure and HLA in healthy donors. Amplification used 60 Vbeta primers and 13 Jbeta primers. Profiled with immunoSEQ multiplex PCR; TCRdb holds only in-frame clones, not every one. Counted here are 120,000 or so clones, roughly 69% occurring once; the ten biggest clones make up roughly 8.2%. The sequenced sample consisted of PBMCs. The receptor source for this set is a woman in her forties in good health and CMV-seropositive.

The V and J genes are TRBV7-2 and TRBJ1-1, with D maybe TRBD1 (5 bases). CDR1 SGHTA and CDR2 FQGNSA come from the germline V gene. This CDR3 spans 16 amino acids. Trimming took 0 bases from V and 2 from J, leaving 13 bases between them. The CDR3 bases are TGTGCCAGCAGCTTAGCGCGGGGCACTCTCAACACTGAAGCTTTCTTT. Residues: CASSLARGTLNTEAFF.

The chain recombines TRBV25-1 with TRBJ1-6; the match to TRBD1 covers 7 bases. CDR1 and CDR2 from the germline V gene are MGHDK and SYGVNS. The CDR3 is made up of 15 amino acids. Unmatched junction bases numbered 9, after V lost 9 bases and J lost 4 bases. The CDR3 DNA reads as TGTGCCAGTCGTTTCTCGGACAGGTATAATTCACCCCTCCACTTT. Translation: CASRFSDRYNSPLHF. The complete variable domain, with remaining parts taken from reference TRBV25-1 and TRBJ1-6, reads EADIYQTPRYLVIGTGKKITLECSQTMGHDKMYWYQQDPGMELHLIHYSYGVNSTEKGDLSSESTVSRIRTEHFPLTLESARPSHTSQYLCASRFSDRYNSPLHFGNGTRLTVT.

The CDR3 nucleotides read TGTGCCAGCAGGGACAGGGGGCAAACTGAAGCTTTCTTT. It is translated as CASRDRGQTEAFF. The chain combines TRBV7-9 with TRBJ1-1; 11 bases map to TRBD1. This CDR3 is built from 13 residues. Germline trimming cut 6 bases from V and 5 bases from J; bases unmatched to any gene: 2. CDR1 is SEHNR, CDR2 FQNEAQ, per germline (reference sequence). The full variable domain, in which reference TRBV7-9 and TRBJ1-1 provide the parts outside the CDR3, is DTGVSQNPRHKITKRGQNVTFRCDPISEHNRLYWYRQTLGQGPEFLTYFQNEAQLEKSRLLSDRFSAERPKGSFSTLEIQRTEQGDSAMYLCASRDRGQTEAFFGQGTRLTVV.

This rearrangement joins TRBV4-1 to TRBJ2-1; 12 nucleotides match TRBD2. The V and J ends lost 0 bases and 9 bases, in that order; junction bases with no gene match: 15. Germline-derived CDR1 and CDR2 are MGHRA and YSYEKL. There are 19 residues in the CDR3. CDR3 bases: TGCGCCAGCAGCCAAGAATTGTTCGGACTAGCGGGGACCCTTATTGAGCAGTTCTTC. Amino acids: CASSQELFGLAGTLIEQFF.

This clone has more than one count but fewer than ten. CDR3 nucleotide sequence: TGTGCCAGCAGTTTGTACGGACAGGGAAACAATGAGCAGTTCTTC. Translated, it gives CASSLYGQGNNEQFF. V gene TRBV27 combines with J gene TRBJ2-1; 8 nucleotides align to TRBD1. Per germline, CDR1 MNHEY and CDR2 SMNVEV (reference sequence). The CDR3 is made up of 15 amino acids. J gave up 5 bases and V 3 bases, and 6 bases lay outside the gene matches.

This clone showed up just once. The chain combines TRBV27 with TRBJ1-1; D unresolved. Looked up from germline, CDR1 is MNHEY and CDR2 is SMNVEV (reference sequence). V shed 3 bases and J shed 3 bases, with 8 bases lying between them. This CDR3 spans 13 amino acids. CDR3 sequence reads: CASSFTQDTEAFF. The CDR3 DNA follows: TGTGCCAGCAGTTTTACGCAGGACACTGAAGCTTTCTTT.

This clone was found a few times. The V gene is TRBV29-1, the J gene TRBJ1-1; 10 bases align to TRBD1. CDR3 size: 13 residues. Trimming at V came to 7 bases and at J to 4 bases, leaving 6 bases not matched to a gene. The germline V gene encodes CDR1 SQVTM and CDR2 ANQGSEA. CDR3 sequence: CSGDRGQGTEAFF. CDR3 nucleotides: TGCAGCGGAGACAGGGGGCAAGGCACTGAAGCTTTCTTT.

This clone occurred a few times. Other DNA sequences in this specimen translate into the identical CDR3. The gene calls are TRBV7-2 and TRBJ1-2, with TRBD1 as a possible D gene (6 bases). Trimming removed 1 base at V and 5 bases at J, with 8 bases between. The CDR3 runs 13 residues. Germline V gene sequence: CDR1 SGHTA, CDR2 FQGNSA. The CDR3 DNA reads as TGTGCCAGCAGCTTAGGACAGGTTTATGGCTACACCTTC. Translation gives CASSLGQVYGYTF.

The chain couples TRBV6-5 to TRBJ1-3; D not certain. The V end lost 6 bases, the J end lost 0 bases, and 12 bases lay between the germline ends. The germline V gene has CDR1 MNHEY and CDR2 SVGAGI. The CDR3 spans 15 residues. CDR3 sequence (DNA): TGTGCCAGCAGCACCAAGACTCTCTCTGGAAACACCATATATTTT. It yields the protein CASSTKTLSGNTIYF.

In this sample, this clone turned up once. CDR3 DNA sequence: TGTGCCAGCAGCTTAGGGGACAGCCCCTACGAGCAGTACTTC. Translated: CASSLGDSPYEQYF. The chain has TRBV7-2 and TRBJ2-7; TRBD1 matches at 7 bases. Trimming removed 1 base from V and 2 bases from J; junction bases left unmatched: 2. Germline-derived CDR1 and CDR2 are SGHTA and FQGNSA. The CDR3 length is 14 residues.

This clone has a handful of counts. J is TRBJ2-5 and V is TRBV13; D is undetermined. V shed 3 bases and J shed 7 bases, with 12 bases lying between them. The CDR3 spans 13 residues. From germline, CDR1 is PRHDT and CDR2 FYEKMQ (reference sequence). This chain's CDR3 is CASSLGDLGTQYF. Written as DNA, the CDR3 is TGTGCCAGCAGCTTGGGTGACTTGGGGACCCAGTACTTC. The complete variable domain, with remaining parts taken from reference TRBV13 and TRBJ2-5, reads AAGVIQSPRHLIKEKRETATLKCYPIPRHDTVYWYQQGPGQDPQFLISFYEKMQSDKGSIPDRFSAQQFSDYHSELNMSSLELGDSALYFCASSLGDLGTQYFGPGTRLLVL.

This clone has just a few counts. The chain uses TRBV7-2 and TRBJ1-3; D unclear. Germline V gene sequence: CDR1 SGHTA, CDR2 FQGNSA. The CDR3 runs 13 residues. Between the trimmed V and J ends, which lost 8 bases and 2 bases, there was a span of 10 bases. The DNA of the CDR3 is TGTGCCAGCCGGGCGGGAACTGGAAACACCATATATTTT. It translates to CASRAGTGNTIYF. Supplemented by reference TRBV7-2 and TRBJ1-3, the full variable domain reads GAGVSQSPSNKVTEKGKDVELRCDPISGHTALYWYRQSLGQGLEFLIYFQGNSAPDKSGLPSDRFSAERTGGSVSTLTIQRTQQEDSAVYLCASRAGTGNTIYFGEGSWLTVV.

This sequence joins TRBV7-3 and TRBJ2-5; D may be TRBD1 (5 bases). V was shortened by 2 bases and J by 4 bases, with 14 bases between the two germline ends. The CDR3 loop spans 15 amino acids. Germline loops: CDR1 SGHTA, CDR2 FQGTGA. The CDR3 region is CASSLEGAFGETQYF. The CDR3 region has the DNA TGTGCCAGCAGCTTAGAAGGGGCTTTTGGAGAGACCCAGTACTTC.

The chain employs TRBV2 and TRBJ2-2; 7 bases are shared with TRBD1. CDR1 SNHLY and CDR2 FYNNEI come from the germline V gene. The V gene end was trimmed by 5 bases and the J gene end by 0 bases; junction bases not matched to a gene: 6. The CDR3 loop spans 16 amino acids. The CDR3 loop reads CASSPQGISNTGELFF. In DNA, the CDR3 is TGTGCCAGCAGTCCACAGGGGATTTCGAACACCGGGGAGCTGTTTTTT.